These T cell receptor beta chains were read from a single sample in a study of T cell responses to AZD1222 COVID-19 vaccine. Repertoires were generated with immunoSEQ multiplex PCR, while TCRdb's copy carries only in-frame clones and drops some. The table records around 190,000 clones, around nine tenths of them present only once. Sequencing used peripheral blood, obtained on day 0 of AZD1222 vaccination. These receptors were taken from an adult in good health. Both conserved end residues are part of each CDR3. Fields, in order: clone size, V gene, D gene, J gene, CDR3 protein, CDR3 DNA. D genes are given only for firm matches. Rows may omit the clone size; those that give it use once, few, many or a size class.

.,TRBV18,.,TRBJ2-2,CASSPTPAGNTGELFF,TGTGCCAGCTCACCAACCCCGGCAGGGAACACCGGGGAGCTGTTTTTT
.,TRBV5-1,.,TRBJ2-1,CASSLMLDEQFF,TGCGCCAGCAGCTTGATGTTGGATGAGCAGTTCTTC
.,TRBV7-2,.,TRBJ1-6,CASSADRLPSPLHF,TGTGCCAGCAGCGCGGACAGACTACCTTCACCCCTCCACTTT
few,TRBV6-5,.,TRBJ1-5,CASSSQGPHQPQHF,TGTGCCAGCAGTTCACAGGGCCCCCATCAGCCCCAGCATTTT
.,TRBV6-5,.,TRBJ2-7,CASSPQGSLYEQYF,TGTGCCAGCAGTCCACAGGGTTCACTCTACGAGCAGTACTTC
.,TRBV6-5,.,TRBJ1-2,CASSYALGAGYTF,TGTGCCAGCAGTTACGCCCTCGGTGCGGGCTACACCTTC
.,TRBV7-9,.,TRBJ1-1,CASSFHFRENTEAFF,TGTGCCAGCAGCTTCCATTTTCGGGAGAACACTGAAGCTTTCTTT
.,TRBV19,.,TRBJ2-4,CASSPGVAGTNIQYF,TGTGCCAGTAGCCCAGGGGTGGCAGGGACAAACATTCAGTACTTC
.,TRBV5-4,.,TRBJ1-5,CASSLERQPIQPQHF,TGTGCCAGCAGCTTGGAGAGGCAGCCCATTCAGCCCCAGCATTTT
.,TRBV28,TRBD1,TRBJ1-3,CASSRGQGASGNTIYF,TGTGCCAGCAGCCGGGGACAGGGAGCTTCTGGAAACACCATATATTTT
.,TRBV7-9,TRBD1,TRBJ2-5,CASSRGGQVQETQYF,TGTGCCAGCAGCAGAGGCGGACAGGTACAAGAGACCCAGTACTTC
.,TRBV27,TRBD2,TRBJ2-2,CASSPGTSTGELFF,TGTGCCAGCAGCCCCGGGACTAGTACCGGGGAGCTGTTTTTT
.,TRBV5-1,TRBD2,TRBJ2-2,CASSSGLAGGLNTGELFF,TGCGCCAGCAGCTCGGGACTAGCGGGAGGGCTTAACACCGGGGAGCTGTTTTTT
once,TRBV7-9,TRBD1,TRBJ2-7,CASSSSTGQGYEQYF,TGTGCCAGCAGCTCCAGCACGGGACAGGGCTACGAGCAGTACTTC
.,TRBV27,.,TRBJ1-1,CASSSTGGLGAEAFF,TGTGCCAGCAGCTCCACCGGGGGCCTGGGCGCTGAAGCTTTCTTT
.,TRBV14,.,TRBJ1-5,CASRADLNQPQHF,TGTGCCAGCAGGGCTGATCTCAATCAGCCCCAGCATTTT
.,TRBV3-1/TRBV3-2,.,TRBJ1-2,CASSQVRRDYGYTF,TGTGCCAGCAGCCAAGTACGCAGGGACTATGGCTACACCTTC
once,TRBV18,TRBD2,TRBJ2-2,CASSPPLAGGITGELFF,TGTGCCAGCTCACCACCATTAGCGGGAGGTATCACCGGGGAGCTGTTTTTT
.,TRBV7-2,.,TRBJ1-6,CASSPGDSYNSPLHF,TGTGCCAGCAGCCCCGGGGACTCCTATAATTCACCCCTCCACTTT
.,TRBV18,TRBD1,TRBJ2-2,CASSPGTGWMTGELFF,TGTGCCAGCTCACCGGGGACAGGGTGGATGACCGGGGAGCTGTTTTTT
.,TRBV7-2,TRBD1,TRBJ1-3,CASSLGGAGTGSGNTIYF,TGTGCCAGCAGCTTAGGAGGAGCCGGGACAGGGTCTGGAAACACCATATATTTT
few,TRBV27,.,TRBJ2-7,CASSSETFPYEQYF,TGTGCCAGCAGTTCTGAGACGTTTCCCTACGAGCAGTACTTC
once,TRBV5-6,.,TRBJ1-1,CASSLFPMTDKNTEAFF,TGTGCCAGCAGCTTATTCCCCATGACGGATAAGAACACTGAAGCTTTCTTT
.,TRBV20-1,.,TRBJ1-6,CSASSPLVAPLHF,TGCAGTGCTAGTTCTCCGCTGGTGGCACCCCTCCACTTT
.,TRBV7-3,.,TRBJ1-1,CASSLKKSPSSDTEAFF,TGTGCCAGCAGCTTAAAAAAATCCCCCTCTTCGGACACTGAAGCTTTCTTT
.,TRBV18,.,TRBJ1-4,CASSPYTDNEKLFF,TGTGCCAGCTCACCATATACGGATAATGAAAAACTGTTTTTT
few,TRBV19,TRBD2,TRBJ2-1,CASSPTTSGGPFAEQFF,TGTGCCAGTTCCCCCACCACTAGCGGGGGCCCTTTTGCTGAGCAGTTCTTC
once,TRBV6-2/TRBV6-3,.,TRBJ1-1,CASSYSGGNTEAFF,TGTGCCAGCAGTTACTCAGGGGGGAACACTGAAGCTTTCTTT
once,TRBV9,.,TRBJ2-3,CASSVNPYTDTQYF,TGTGCCAGCAGCGTAAACCCGTACACAGATACGCAGTATTTT
.,TRBV9,.,TRBJ1-1,CASRGPGTTEAFF,TGTGCCAGCAGGGGGCCAGGGACCACTGAAGCTTTCTTT
once,TRBV7-6,TRBD2,TRBJ2-1,CASSLVTSTGYNEQFF,TGTGCCAGCAGCTTGGTGACTAGCACGGGTTACAATGAGCAGTTCTTC
.,TRBV10-3,TRBD1,TRBJ2-5,CAISRTFDRGQETQYF,TGTGCCATCAGTAGAACTTTCGACAGGGGCCAAGAGACCCAGTACTTC
.,TRBV5-1,.,TRBJ1-5,CASSVSQALSYQPQHF,TGCGCCAGCAGCGTCTCACAGGCCCTATCGTATCAGCCCCAGCATTTT
.,TRBV9,.,TRBJ1-5,CASSVAGSSNQPQHF,TGTGCCAGCAGCGTAGCCGGATCTAGCAATCAGCCCCAGCATTTT
.,TRBV9,TRBD1,TRBJ1-1,CASSLRTGRETEAFF,TGTGCCAGCAGCCTAAGGACAGGGAGGGAAACTGAAGCTTTCTTT
.,TRBV25-1,TRBD1,TRBJ1-6,CASSEYRGNSPLHF,TGTGCCAGCAGTGAATACAGGGGGAATTCACCCCTCCACTTT
.,TRBV5-1,.,TRBJ2-2,CASSLASRGTGELFF,TGCGCCAGCAGCTTGGCCAGCCGGGGCACCGGGGAGCTGTTTTTT
.,TRBV7-2,.,TRBJ2-3,CASSLERAADTQYF,TGTGCCAGCAGCTTAGAAAGGGCGGCAGATACGCAGTATTTT
.,TRBV7-2,.,TRBJ2-7,CASSRGGTAGSYEQYF,TGTGCCAGCAGCAGAGGCGGGACTGCGGGGTCCTACGAGCAGTACTTC
.,TRBV20-1,.,TRBJ1-3,CSACDRSSGNTIYF,TGCAGTGCTTGTGACAGGTCCTCTGGAAACACCATATATTTT
.,TRBV14,TRBD2,TRBJ2-3,CASSPLGAGRHDTQYF,TGTGCCAGCAGCCCCCTTGGAGCGGGGCGACACGATACGCAGTATTTT
few,TRBV6-5,.,TRBJ1-1,CASSFRVGGFTEAFF,TGTGCCAGCAGTTTTCGGGTTGGGGGCTTCACTGAAGCTTTCTTT
.,TRBV29-1,TRBD2,TRBJ2-7,CSVEIPPTSGEYEQYF,TGCAGCGTTGAAATTCCCCCGACTAGCGGGGAATACGAGCAGTACTTC
.,TRBV6-5,TRBD1,TRBJ1-6,CASSIGQGRSPLHF,TGTGCCAGCAGTATTGGACAGGGGAGGTCACCCCTCCACTTT
.,TRBV4-1,TRBD2,TRBJ2-7,CASSQGTSGSSYEQYF,TGCGCCAGCAGCCAAGGGACTAGCGGATCCTCCTACGAGCAGTACTTC
.,TRBV5-6,.,TRBJ1-5,CASSLGRGLNQPQHF,TGTGCCAGCAGCTTGGGCCGGGGCCTCAATCAGCCCCAGCATTTT
.,TRBV30,TRBD1,TRBJ1-6,CAWRGKDRVGSPLHF,TGTGCCTGGAGGGGGAAGGACAGGGTTGGCTCACCCCTCCACTTT
.,TRBV18,.,TRBJ1-1,CASSRGVRGVNTEAFF,TGTGCCAGCTCACGCGGGGTCCGAGGCGTGAACACTGAAGCTTTCTTT
.,TRBV15,.,TRBJ1-2,CATSRQGSDYGYTF,TGTGCCACCAGCAGACAGGGGTCCGACTATGGCTACACCTTC
.,TRBV30,.,TRBJ1-6,CAWVNNSPLHF,TGTGCCTGGGTTAATAATTCACCCCTCCACTTT
few,TRBV20-1,.,TRBJ1-2,CSPRTGQGYTF,TGCAGCCCTCGGACGGGGCAAGGCTACACCTTC